The rows below give T cell receptor beta chains drawn from one sample of a study of beta chain features in type 1 diabetes. The method was immunoSEQ multiplex PCR; TCRdb's version includes in-frame clones alone and lacks a portion of them. The sample includes some 410,000 clones, 11% of them seen just once. Sample: naive CD4+ T cells from blood. Every receptor here comes from a young woman in good health. The CDR3 runs from the conserved cysteine through the conserved F or W. The order of the fields is J gene, V gene, D gene, clone size, CDR3 DNA, CDR3 protein. D genes are given only for firm matches. Where a row states a size, it is once, few, many or the class of an expanded clone; other rows omit it.

TRBJ2-5	TRBV10-3	NA	few	TGTGCCATCAGTGAACACGGGATCCCCGGAGAGACCCAGTACTTC	CAISEHGIPGETQYF
TRBJ2-5	TRBV11-3	TRBD1	NA	TGTGCCAGCAGCACTGACAGGGGGGAGACCCAGTACTTC	CASSTDRGETQYF
TRBJ2-5	TRBV27	NA	NA	TGTGCCAGCAGTGCATACAGATACCAAGAGACCCAGTACTTC	CASSAYRYQETQYF
TRBJ2-3	TRBV7-9	TRBD2	few	TGTGCCAGCAGCCCGGGGGGGCGAAACACAGATACGCAGTATTTT	CASSPGGRNTDTQYF
TRBJ1-1	TRBV5-8	NA	NA	TGTGCCAGCAGCTTGAGGCCTACAAACACTGAAGCTTTCTTT	CASSLRPTNTEAFF
TRBJ2-1	TRBV2	NA	NA	TGTGCCAGCAGTCTCTACAATGAGCAGTTCTTC	CASSLYNEQFF
TRBJ2-7	TRBV4-3	TRBD2	NA	TGCGCCAGCAGCCGACTGCGGACTAGCGGGAGTGTGCAGTACTTC	CASSRLRTSGSVQYF
TRBJ1-6	TRBV7-2	NA	few	TGTGCCAGCAGCTCGATCAGGGACTCACCCCTCCACTTT	CASSSIRDSPLHF
TRBJ2-5	TRBV5-1	TRBD1	NA	TGCGCCAGCAGGGAAACAGGGGGCATAGTGACCCAGTACTTC	CASRETGGIVTQYF
TRBJ2-1	TRBV5-1	NA	NA	TGCGCCAGCAGCCCCTCGTTGAGCCCCAATCTGCAGTTCTTC	CASSPSLSPNLQFF
TRBJ2-7	TRBV15	TRBD2	few	TGTGCCACCAGCTTTGGGACTAGCGGGACCTACGAGCAGTACTTC	CATSFGTSGTYEQYF
TRBJ2-1	TRBV27	NA	NA	TGTGCCAGCAGTTTAAGGAGGAGTGAGCAGTTCTTC	CASSLRRSEQFF
TRBJ2-1	TRBV2	NA	few	TGTGCCAGCAGCAGGGTGGATGAGCAGTTCTTC	CASSRVDEQFF
TRBJ2-5	TRBV25-1	NA	NA	TGTGCCAGCAGTGAAAGGAGGGGTAACCAAGAGACCCAGTACTTC	CASSERRGNQETQYF
TRBJ2-5	TRBV7-9	NA	few	TGTGCCAGCAGCCGACGACAGAGAGAACAAGAGACCCAGTACTTC	CASSRRQREQETQYF
TRBJ2-3	TRBV29-1	TRBD2	NA	TGCAGCGTACTGTCGAAGGGACTAGCGACAGATACGCAGTATTTT	CSVLSKGLATDTQYF
TRBJ1-4	TRBV4-2	NA	NA	TGTGCCAGCCTTAACAGGGAAAAACTGTTTTTT	CASLNREKLFF
TRBJ2-3	TRBV6-1	NA	few	TGTGCCAGCAGTGAATGGTTAGCCGCAGATACGCAGTATTTT	CASSEWLAADTQYF
TRBJ2-1	TRBV7-9	TRBD2	NA	TGTGCCAGCAGCTTAGGTCTAGCGGACCTAGAGCAGTTCTTC	CASSLGLADLEQFF
TRBJ1-1	TRBV9	NA	few	TGTGCCAGCAGCGTTCGAACGAACACTGAAGCTTTCTTT	CASSVRTNTEAFF
TRBJ2-5	TRBV29-1	NA	NA	TGCAGCGTTGAAGGTCCGTACCACTTC	CSVEGPYHF
TRBJ2-3	TRBV5-1	NA	NA	TGCGCCAGCAGCTTTATCGGAGATACGCAGTATTTT	CASSFIGDTQYF
TRBJ2-2	TRBV7-9	NA	few	TGTGCCGGAGGGGGACAGACGAACACCGGGGAGCTGTTTTTT	CAGGGQTNTGELFF
TRBJ1-5	TRBV14	NA	few	TGTGCCAGCAGCCAATCTCCCTATCAGCCCCAGCATTTT	CASSQSPYQPQHF
TRBJ1-4	TRBV29-1	TRBD1	NA	TGCAGCGTTGATCGGGGACAGGGGGATGAAAAACTGTTTTTT	CSVDRGQGDEKLFF
TRBJ2-3	TRBV29-1	TRBD1	NA	TGCAGCGTTAGAGACCGAACAGGGGGGCGGTGGACGCAGTATTTT	CSVRDRTGGRWTQYF
TRBJ2-5	TRBV5-1	NA	few	TGCGCCAGCAGCTTGCGGCAAGAGACCCAGTACTTC	CASSLRQETQYF
TRBJ1-4	TRBV9	NA	few	TGTGCCAGCAGCGTAGCTGGAGGGGGTAATGAAAAACTGTTTTTT	CASSVAGGGNEKLFF
TRBJ1-3	TRBV5-1	NA	few	TGCGCCAGCAGCGTCGGGAGCTCTGGAAACACCATATATTTT	CASSVGSSGNTIYF
TRBJ2-3	TRBV29-1	NA	NA	TGCAGCGTTGAGTCCCTCACAGATACGCAGTATTTT	CSVESLTDTQYF
TRBJ1-2	TRBV30	NA	NA	TGTGCCTGGAGAACGGGTGGCTACACCTTC	CAWRTGGYTF
TRBJ2-3	TRBV28	TRBD1	few	TGTGCCAGCGATCACGGGGACAGGGACACAGATACGCAGTATTTT	CASDHGDRDTDTQYF
TRBJ1-3	TRBV30	NA	NA	TGTGCCTGGAGTAAACGGGGCACCTCTGGAAACACCATATATTTT	CAWSKRGTSGNTIYF
TRBJ2-1	TRBV11-2	NA	few	TGTGCCAGCAGCTTAGGACACTACAATGAGCAGTTCTTC	CASSLGHYNEQFF
TRBJ1-1	TRBV25-1	NA	NA	TGTGCCAGCAGGTCCGAACGGGGTAACACTGAAGCTTTCTTT	CASRSERGNTEAFF
TRBJ2-4	TRBV7-9	NA	few	TGTGCCAGCAGCCCGCTCGGACTAGCCAAAAACATTCAGTACTTC	CASSPLGLAKNIQYF
TRBJ2-1	TRBV15	NA	few	TGTGCCACCAGCAGGGACTTAGGCTACAATGAGCAGTTCTTC	CATSRDLGYNEQFF
TRBJ1-2	TRBV30	NA	few	TGTGCCTGGAGTGTATATACCGCCGGGGGCTACACCTTC	CAWSVYTAGGYTF
TRBJ2-2	TRBV28	NA	NA	TGTGCCAGCAGTCCTAGGCCGTACGGGGAGCTGTTTTTT	CASSPRPYGELFF
TRBJ1-1	TRBV27	NA	few	TGTGCCAGCAGTCAGAACAGGTATACTGAAGCTTTCTTT	CASSQNRYTEAFF
TRBJ2-3	TRBV29-1	TRBD2	few	TGCAGCTCCCTGGGGTCTAGCGGGAGGATTGCAGATACGCAGTATTTT	CSSLGSSGRIADTQYF
TRBJ1-5	TRBV19	TRBD1	few	TGTGCCAGTAGTGTGGGACAGGGGAATCAGCCCCAGCATTTT	CASSVGQGNQPQHF
TRBJ2-1	TRBV30	TRBD2	NA	TGTGCCTGGAGTGAGGGGCTAGCGGGGTACAATGAGCAGTTCTTC	CAWSEGLAGYNEQFF
TRBJ2-1	TRBV20-1	NA	NA	TGCAGTGCTAGTGCGGGTGAGCAGTTCTTC	CSASAGEQFF
TRBJ2-6	TRBV7-2	NA	NA	TGTGCCAGCAGCTTAGGGGCCAGGGCCAACGTCCTGACTTTC	CASSLGARANVLTF
TRBJ2-3	TRBV2	TRBD1	NA	TGTGCCAGCAGTGAATATAGGACAGGGCCGGGGACGCAGTATTTT	CASSEYRTGPGTQYF
TRBJ2-2	TRBV9	TRBD2	NA	TGTGCCAGCAGCTCCAGGACTAGCGGGACCACCGGGGAGCTGTTTTTT	CASSSRTSGTTGELFF
TRBJ2-2	TRBV9	NA	few	TGTGCCAGCAGGCGGACAGTATACACCGGGGAGCTGTTTTTT	CASRRTVYTGELFF
TRBJ2-1	TRBV5-1	NA	NA	TGCGCCAGCAGCTTGGTCGTAGGGGAAGCTGAGCAGTTCTTC	CASSLVVGEAEQFF
TRBJ2-7	TRBV7-9	TRBD2	NA	TGTGCCAGCAGCTTACCCGCCGGGACTAGCGGGAGTAAAGGCGAGCAGTACTTC	CASSLPAGTSGSKGEQYF